A selection of T cell receptor beta chains follows, all from one sample in a study of T cells in Graves' hyperthyroidism and ophthalmopathy. TCRdb passed the multiplex PCR reads through MiXCR, listing each CDR3 protein once. The sample has under 400,000 distinct CDR3 sequences; less than 15% are singletons. What was sequenced was blood. The receptors were sampled from a young woman with Graves' hyperthyroidism. CDR3s include the opening cysteine and the closing phenylalanine or tryptophan.

>TRBV6-1|TRBJ1-5
CASSAGQGNQPQHF
>TRBV29-1|TRBJ1-4
CSVRAGTGNEKLFF
>TRBV18|TRBJ2-3
CASSPATIPDTQYF
>TRBV7-9|TRBJ2-1
CASSPGSEQFF
>TRBV3-1|TRBJ2-5
CASSTQLGGAQETRYF
>TRBV7-2|TRBJ2-2
CASSRLAGGRHAGELFF
>TRBV7-8|TRBJ1-2
CASSPRQDYGYTF
>TRBV11-2|TRBJ1-1
CASMRTGRDTEAFF
>TRBV27|TRBJ1-6
CASSPQTGTPLHF
>TRBV24-1|TRBJ1-5
CATSDPGTDNQPQHF
>TRBV10-3|TRBJ1-1
CANHRPGQGERDTEAFF
>TRBV20-1|TRBJ2-2
CSARDEGGIGELFF
>TRBV27|TRBJ2-1
CASSFNHVYEQFF
>TRBV4-1|TRBJ1-4
CASSQPLDRGREKLFF
>TRBV19|TRBJ1-2
CASSIGSNYGYTF
>TRBV5-6|TRBJ1-2
CAGSQSQQGIYGYTF
>TRBV7-9|TRBJ1-1
CASMGGGSEAFF
>TRBV10-3|TRBJ1-1
CAINAGAGNPEAFF
>TRBV2|TRBJ1-5
CASTEQGSNQPQHF
>TRBV7-9|TRBJ2-1
CASSPRGGQGANEQFF
>TRBV3-1|TRBJ1-2
CASSSRGGGVSGYTF
>TRBV5-1|TRBJ2-5
CASGDPVGTQYF
>TRBV6-1|TRBJ1-5
CASSLTNSNQPQHF
>TRBV30|TRBJ1-6
CAWSVRDRENSPLHF
>TRBV7-2|TRBJ2-1
CASSFRGLANEQFF
>TRBV15|TRBJ2-1
CATSRDMVGLAGGSYYNEQFF